A selection of T cell receptor beta chains follows, all from one sample in a study of blood T cell repertoires in COVID-19. TCRdb's table, derived via immunoSEQ multiplex PCR, lists solely in-frame clones and lacks some. The profile covers about 92,000 clones, with less than 85% appearing a single time and 38% taken by the ten largest. Sequenced material: peripheral blood. The receptors were sampled from a man older than 75 with acute or convalescent COVID-19. Each CDR3 is given with its conserved first and last residue.

CDR3 length	V gene	J gene	CDR3 protein
13	TRBV3-1/TRBV3-2	TRBJ1-1	CASSPPGGTEAFF
13	TRBV28	TRBJ2-5	CASLRQGLETQYF
15	TRBV4-2	TRBJ2-3	CASSTGSIDADTQYF
18	TRBV11-2	TRBJ2-6	CASSLNPTGGAGANVLTF
15	TRBV15	TRBJ1-2	CATSRGAGTNYGYTF
14	TRBV9	TRBJ2-1	CASSTQGAGNEQFF
12	TRBV2	TRBJ1-5	CASSSDNQPQHF
15	TRBV6-5	TRBJ2-2	CASTSGTALTGELFF
14	TRBV9	TRBJ2-7	CASSVGNSRGEQYF
13	TRBV19	TRBJ1-2	CASSLGQGRGYTF
16	TRBV30	TRBJ2-1	CAWSARAGGISNEQFF
15	TRBV6-6	TRBJ2-5	CASAGRDRAQETQYF
17	TRBV27	TRBJ2-4	CASSLKGLNSAKNIQYF
16	TRBV9	TRBJ2-5	CASSVATRGRQETQYF
16	TRBV5-1	TRBJ2-3	CASSLAGGRSTDTQYF
16	TRBV9	TRBJ1-3	CASSTNHAGSGNTIYF
14	TRBV6-2/TRBV6-3	TRBJ2-1	CASSYGTNYNEQFF
17	TRBV28	TRBJ2-1	CASSSPSAGGPSNEQFF
15	TRBV2	TRBJ2-2	CASRERTGNTGELFF
14	TRBV6-4	TRBJ2-2	CASSKEERAGELFF
15	TRBV3-1/TRBV3-2	TRBJ2-7	CASSQDPRDRHEQYF
14	TRBV5-1	TRBJ1-1	CASSLVRVGTEAFF
16	TRBV19	TRBJ1-6	CASSTKEETGVSPLHF
14	TRBV11-2	TRBJ1-1	CASKSTRLLSEAFF
13	TRBV28	TRBJ1-2	CASQTTTNYGYTF
13	TRBV19	TRBJ1-4	CASRDRGLEKLFF
16	TRBV7-9	TRBJ1-3	CASSLYRGSSGNTIYF
14	TRBV18	TRBJ1-5	CASSPTGTGQPQHF
16	TRBV23-1	TRBJ1-5	CASSSAVGHCNQPQHF
15	TRBV6-2/TRBV6-3	TRBJ1-2	CASSLGQAPTYGYTF
14	TRBV29-1	TRBJ1-3	CSVESNRAGNTIYF
14	TRBV27	TRBJ1-1	CASSLNRGTYEAFF